These 10 T cell receptor beta chains share one sample of origin, sequenced in a study of cytomegalovirus exposure and HLA in healthy donors (dated by TCRdb to 2017 to 2019). Library creation used the immunoSEQ multiplex PCR assay. The multiplex PCR relied on a mix of 60 forward primers for TCR Vbeta segments and 13 reverse primers for TCR Jbeta segments. Entries here come from immuneACCESS through TCRdb and include only in-frame sequences with V and J called. Some clones fail to appear in such tables; in the studies checked, an unresolved V gene covers under half of the shortfall, and the cause of the remainder is unknown. Here the sample has approximately 120,000 clones; about 83% occur a single time. In total, the top ten clones hold more than 3.5% of the sample. What was sequenced was PBMCs. Receptors originate from a woman between 35 and 50 years old in good health and CMV-seropositive.

The chain recombines TRBV19 with TRBJ1-2; D possibly corresponds to TRBD1 (5 bases). V lost 4 bases, J lost 2 bases, and 8 bases lay in between. Germline values: CDR1 LNHDA, CDR2 SQIVND (reference sequence). The CDR3 totals 13 residues. CDR3 DNA sequence: TGTGCCAGTAGTAGTGCAGGGAACTATGGCTACACCTTC. It encodes CASSSAGNYGYTF.

CDR3 protein: CAWIEGQGAPDTQYF. In DNA, the CDR3 is TGTGCCTGGATTGAGGGACAGGGGGCACCAGATACGCAGTATTTT. The J gene is TRBJ2-3, the V gene TRBV30; 12 positions match TRBD1. CDR3 length: 15 residues. V dropped 4 bases and J dropped 4; count of bases not matched to a gene: 6. Per the germline V gene, CDR1 is GTSNPN and CDR2 is SVGIG (reference sequence).

V and J are TRBV5-6 and TRBJ2-1, with 12 bases fitting TRBD2. Germline CDR1 SGHDT, CDR2 YYEEEE. V lost 7 bases, J lost 1 base, and 9 bases stayed unmatched. The CDR3 has 17 residues. Here the CDR3 reads CASVVLAGGGSYNEQFF. The CDR3 DNA reads TGTGCCAGCGTAGTACTAGCGGGAGGTGGGTCCTACAATGAGCAGTTCTTC.

The rearrangement links TRBV19 to TRBJ1-2; the D gene is possibly TRBD1 (6 bases). The CDR3 runs to 13 residues. V was trimmed by 1 base and J by 7 bases, leaving 10 bases between them. Per the germline V gene, CDR1 is LNHDA and CDR2 is SQIVND (reference sequence). In DNA, the CDR3 is TGTGCCAGTAGTATAGGGACAGTCCCTGGCTACACCTTC. Residues: CASSIGTVPGYTF.

CDR3 loop: CASSQDRAGGYGYTF. The CDR3 coding sequence is TGCGCCAGCAGCCAAGATCGCGCAGGGGGATATGGCTACACCTTC. The chain joins TRBV4-3 to TRBJ1-2; 7 bases are shared with TRBD1. This CDR3 comprises 15 residues. Germline CDR1 reads LGHNA; CDR2 reads YSLEER. Trimming at V came to 0 bases and at J to 5 bases, leaving 6 bases not matched to a gene.

The chain employs TRBV2 and TRBJ1-2; D is ambiguous. The ends were cut back, 4 bases at V and 4 bases at J, with 13 bases in the middle. There are 14 residues in the CDR3. Germline V CDR1 and CDR2: SNHLY, FYNNEI. The CDR3 sequence: CASSGDGKIYGYTF. CDR3 nucleotides: TGTGCCAGCAGTGGCGACGGGAAAATCTATGGCTACACCTTC.

This chain connects TRBV5-1 to TRBJ2-5; TRBD1 matches 10 bases. This CDR3 spans 15 amino acids. J lost 4 bases, V lost 5 bases, and 8 bases had no gene match. Per the germline V gene, CDR1 is SGHRS and CDR2 is YFSETQ. CDR3 sequence (DNA): TGCGCCAGCAGTGGCGGGGACAGGGGCTTAGAGACCCAGTACTTC. Translated: CASSGGDRGLETQYF.

A word on this clone: One junction end disagrees with the germline gene, perhaps due to a read error. V gene TRBV6-1 combines with J gene TRBJ1-3; TRBD1 aligns across 7 bases. This CDR3 has 15 residues. Germline loops: CDR1 MNHNS, CDR2 SASEGT. Written as DNA, the CDR3 is TGTGCCAGCAGGGAAGCAGGGGGCTCTGGAAACACCATATATTTT. Its protein is CASREAGGSGNTIYF.

The genes are TRBV7-2 and TRBJ2-5; 8 bases match TRBD1. Germline-derived CDR1 and CDR2 are SGHTA and FQGNSA. J gave up 9 bases and V 5 bases, and 2 bases lay outside the gene matches. This CDR3 contains 11 residues. The CDR3 protein is CASSQQGAQYF. The CDR3 bases are TGTGCCAGCAGCCAACAGGGGGCCCAGTACTTC.

This sequence joins TRBV9 and TRBJ1-5; D may be TRBD1 (5 bases). In germline, CDR1 is SGDLS, CDR2 YYNGEE. CDR3 length: 15 residues. Trimming removed 4 bases from V and 0 bases from J, with 11 bases in between. CDR3 amino acids: CASSSTEDSNQPQHF. The CDR3 DNA sequence: TGTGCCAGCAGCTCGACAGAGGATAGCAATCAGCCCCAGCATTTT.